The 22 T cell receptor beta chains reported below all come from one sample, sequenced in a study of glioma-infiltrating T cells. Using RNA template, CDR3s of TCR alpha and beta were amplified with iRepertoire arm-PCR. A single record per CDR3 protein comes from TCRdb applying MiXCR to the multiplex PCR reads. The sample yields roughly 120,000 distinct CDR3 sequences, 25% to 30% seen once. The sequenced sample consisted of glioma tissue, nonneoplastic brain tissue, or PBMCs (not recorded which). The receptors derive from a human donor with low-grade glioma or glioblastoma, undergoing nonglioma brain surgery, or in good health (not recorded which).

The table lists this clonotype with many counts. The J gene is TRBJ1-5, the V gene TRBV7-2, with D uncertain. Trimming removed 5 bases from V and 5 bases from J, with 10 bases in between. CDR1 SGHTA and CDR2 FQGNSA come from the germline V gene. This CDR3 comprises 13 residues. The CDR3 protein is CASSVLVDQPQHF. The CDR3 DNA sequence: TGTGCCAGCAGCGTGCTGGTCGATCAGCCCCAGCATTTT.

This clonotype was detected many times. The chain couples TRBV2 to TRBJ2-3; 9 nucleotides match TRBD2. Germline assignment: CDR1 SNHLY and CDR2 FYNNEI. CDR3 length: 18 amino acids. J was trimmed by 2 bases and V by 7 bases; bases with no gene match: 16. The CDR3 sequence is CASTSPGGGDDSTDTQYF. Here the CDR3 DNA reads TGTGCCAGCACGTCTCCTGGCGGGGGGGACGATTCCACAGATACGCAGTATTTT. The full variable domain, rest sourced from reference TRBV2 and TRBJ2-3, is EPEVTQTPSHQVTQMGQEVILRCVPISNHLYFYWYRQILGQKVEFLVSFYNNEISEKSEIFDDQFSVERPDGSNFTLKIRSTKLEDSAMYFCASTSPGGGDDSTDTQYFGPGTRLTVL.

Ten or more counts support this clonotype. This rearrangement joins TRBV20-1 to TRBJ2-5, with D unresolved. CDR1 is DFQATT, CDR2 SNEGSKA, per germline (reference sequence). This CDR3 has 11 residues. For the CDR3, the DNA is TGCAGCGTTCGGGTTAAAGAGACCCAGTACTTC. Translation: CSVRVKETQYF.

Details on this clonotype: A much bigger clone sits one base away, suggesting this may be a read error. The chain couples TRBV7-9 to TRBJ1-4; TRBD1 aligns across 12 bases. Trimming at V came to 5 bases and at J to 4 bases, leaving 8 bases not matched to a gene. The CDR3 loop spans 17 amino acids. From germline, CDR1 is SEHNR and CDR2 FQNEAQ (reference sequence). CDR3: CASSHRDRGRSNEKLFF. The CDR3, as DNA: TGTGCCAGCAGCCACCGGGACAGGGGGCGTAGTAATGAAAAACTGTTTTTT.

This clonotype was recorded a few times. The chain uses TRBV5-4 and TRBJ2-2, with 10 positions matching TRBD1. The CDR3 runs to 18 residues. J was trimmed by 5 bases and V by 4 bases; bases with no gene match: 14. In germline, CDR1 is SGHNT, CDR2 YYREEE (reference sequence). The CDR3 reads CASSPTAPGQGSTGELFF. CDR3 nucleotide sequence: TGTGCCAGCAGCCCCACCGCTCCGGGACAGGGGTCAACCGGGGAGCTGTTTTTT.

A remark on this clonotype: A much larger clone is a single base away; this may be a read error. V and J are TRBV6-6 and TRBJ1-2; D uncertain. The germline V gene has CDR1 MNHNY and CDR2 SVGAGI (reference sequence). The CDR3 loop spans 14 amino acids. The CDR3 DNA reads TGTGCCACCAGTGAGTCCCACACAAACTATGGCTACACCTTC. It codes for CATSESHTNYGYTF.

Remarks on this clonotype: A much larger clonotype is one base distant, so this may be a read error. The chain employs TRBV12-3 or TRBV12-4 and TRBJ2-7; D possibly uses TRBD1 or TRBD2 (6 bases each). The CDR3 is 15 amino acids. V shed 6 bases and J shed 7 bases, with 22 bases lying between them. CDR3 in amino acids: CASSRPWRGDNEQYF. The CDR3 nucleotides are TGTGCCAGCAGCCGCCCGTGGAGGGGGGACAATGAGCAGTACTTC.

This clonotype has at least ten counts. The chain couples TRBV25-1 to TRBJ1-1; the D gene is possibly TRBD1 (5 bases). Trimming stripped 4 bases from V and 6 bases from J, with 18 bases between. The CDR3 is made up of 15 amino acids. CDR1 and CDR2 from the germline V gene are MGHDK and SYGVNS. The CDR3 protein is CASSVGFDSWAEAFF. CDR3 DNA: TGTGCCAGCAGTGTAGGATTCGACAGTTGGGCTGAAGCTTTCTTT.

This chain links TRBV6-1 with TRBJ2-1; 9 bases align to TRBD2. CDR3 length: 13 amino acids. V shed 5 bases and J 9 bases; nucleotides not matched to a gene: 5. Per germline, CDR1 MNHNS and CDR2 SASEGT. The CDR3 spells CASSPSGMSEQFF. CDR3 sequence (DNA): TGTGCCAGCAGTCCTAGCGGGATGAGTGAGCAGTTCTTC.

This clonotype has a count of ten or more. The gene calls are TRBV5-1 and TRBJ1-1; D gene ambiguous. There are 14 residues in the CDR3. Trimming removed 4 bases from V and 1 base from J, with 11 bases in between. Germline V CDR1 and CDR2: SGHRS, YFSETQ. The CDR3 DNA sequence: TGCGCCAGCAGCCTTATGAGACAGAACACTGAAGCTTTCTTT. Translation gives CASSLMRQNTEAFF.

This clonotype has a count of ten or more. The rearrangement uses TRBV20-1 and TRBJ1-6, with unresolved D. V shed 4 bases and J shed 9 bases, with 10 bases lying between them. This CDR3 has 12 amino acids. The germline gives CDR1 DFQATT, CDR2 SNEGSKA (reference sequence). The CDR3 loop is CSAIDNSSPLHF. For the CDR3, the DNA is TGCAGTGCTATAGACAATTCTTCACCCCTCCACTTT.

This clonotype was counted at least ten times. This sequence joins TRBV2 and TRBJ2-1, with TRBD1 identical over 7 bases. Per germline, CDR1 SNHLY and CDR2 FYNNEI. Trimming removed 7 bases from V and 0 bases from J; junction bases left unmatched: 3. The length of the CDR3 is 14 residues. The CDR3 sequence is CASTRDSSYNEQFF. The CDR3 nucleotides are TGTGCCAGCACCCGGGACAGCTCCTACAATGAGCAGTTCTTC.

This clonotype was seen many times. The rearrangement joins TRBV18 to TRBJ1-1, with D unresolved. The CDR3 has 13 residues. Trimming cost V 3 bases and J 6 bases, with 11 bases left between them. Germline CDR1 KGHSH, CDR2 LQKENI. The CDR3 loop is CASSPGTDPEAFF. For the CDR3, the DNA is TGTGCCAGCTCACCGGGTACGGACCCTGAAGCTTTCTTT.

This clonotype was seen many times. The CDR3 is CASSLGMERVAGNTIYF. CDR3 bases: TGTGCCAGCAGCTTAGGGATGGAAAGGGTAGCTGGAAACACCATATATTTT. The chain employs TRBV7-8 and TRBJ1-3, with no clear D. Germline-derived CDR1 and CDR2 are SGHVS and FQNEAQ. This CDR3 is 17 amino acids long. V was trimmed by 1 base and J by 2 bases, leaving 15 bases between them. The full variable domain, completed using reference TRBV7-8 and TRBJ1-3, is GAGVSQSPRYKVAKRGQDVALRCDPISGHVSLFWYQQALGQGPEFLTYFQNEAQLDKSGLPSDRFFAERPEGSVSTLKIQRTQQEDSAVYLCASSLGMERVAGNTIYFGEGSWLTVV.

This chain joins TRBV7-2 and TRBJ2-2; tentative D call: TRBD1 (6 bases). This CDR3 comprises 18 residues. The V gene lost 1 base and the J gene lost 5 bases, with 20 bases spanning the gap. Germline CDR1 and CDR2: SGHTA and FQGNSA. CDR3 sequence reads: CASSLGPGHHKDTGELFF. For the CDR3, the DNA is TGTGCCAGCAGCTTAGGGCCGGGACACCACAAAGATACCGGGGAGCTGTTTTTT.

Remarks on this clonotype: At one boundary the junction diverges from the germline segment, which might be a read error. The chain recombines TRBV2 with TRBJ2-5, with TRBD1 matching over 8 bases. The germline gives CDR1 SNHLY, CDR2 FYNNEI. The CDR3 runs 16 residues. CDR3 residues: CASMVTGVNFQETRYF. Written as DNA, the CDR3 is TGTGCCAGCATGGTGACAGGGGTCAATTTTCAAGAGACCCGGTACTTC.

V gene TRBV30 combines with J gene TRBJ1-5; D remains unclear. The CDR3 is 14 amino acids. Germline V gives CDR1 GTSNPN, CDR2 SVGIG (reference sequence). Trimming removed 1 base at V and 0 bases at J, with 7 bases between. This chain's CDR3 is CAWSAGYSNQPQHF. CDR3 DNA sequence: TGTGCCTGGAGTGCTGGATATAGCAATCAGCCCCAGCATTTT.

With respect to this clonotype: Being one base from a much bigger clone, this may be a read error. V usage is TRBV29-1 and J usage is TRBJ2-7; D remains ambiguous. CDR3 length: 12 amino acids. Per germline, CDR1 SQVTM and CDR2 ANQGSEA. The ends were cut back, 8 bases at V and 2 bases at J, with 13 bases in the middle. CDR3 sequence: CSILLAAYEQYF. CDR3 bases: TGCAGCATTCTGTTGGCCGCCTACGAGCAGTACTTC.

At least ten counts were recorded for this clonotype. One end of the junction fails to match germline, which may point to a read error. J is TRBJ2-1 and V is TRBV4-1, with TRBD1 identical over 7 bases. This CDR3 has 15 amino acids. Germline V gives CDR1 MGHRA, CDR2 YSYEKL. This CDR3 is CASSQVFDREFPPSF. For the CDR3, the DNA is TGCGCCAGCAGCCAAGTCTTCGACAGGGAGTTTCCCCCGTCCTTC.

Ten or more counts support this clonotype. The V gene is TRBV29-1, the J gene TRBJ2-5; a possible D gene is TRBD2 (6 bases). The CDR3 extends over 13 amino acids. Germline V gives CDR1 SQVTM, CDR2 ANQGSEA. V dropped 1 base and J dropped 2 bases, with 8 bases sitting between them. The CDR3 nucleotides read TGCAGCGTTGAAGGGCTAGCGCAAGAGACCCAGTACTTC. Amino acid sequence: CSVEGLAQETQYF.

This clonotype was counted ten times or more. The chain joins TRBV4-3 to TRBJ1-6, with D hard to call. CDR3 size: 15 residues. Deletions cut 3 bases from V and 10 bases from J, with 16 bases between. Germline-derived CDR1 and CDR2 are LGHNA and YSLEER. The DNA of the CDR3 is TGCGCCAGCAGCCAGAGTCCGTTATCAAACTCACCCCTCCACTTT. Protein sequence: CASSQSPLSNSPLHF.

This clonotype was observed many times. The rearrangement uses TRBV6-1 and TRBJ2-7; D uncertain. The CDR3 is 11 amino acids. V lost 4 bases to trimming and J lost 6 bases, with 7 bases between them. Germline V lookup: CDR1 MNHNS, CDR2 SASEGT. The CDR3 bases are TGTGCCAGCAGTGCCTTAGGCGAGCAGTACTTC. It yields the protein CASSALGEQYF.